The 24 T cell receptor beta chains below all came from one sample that was sequenced in a study of T cells after somatic rescue of genetic block. Assay used: immunoSEQ multiplex PCR; TCRdb lists only in-frame clones, some missing. The sample holds about 88,000 clones, about 90% seen once. Material: peripheral blood mononuclear cells (PBMCs). The source is a woman younger than 35.

This sequence joins TRBV27 and TRBJ2-7, with 10 bases aligning to TRBD1. The CDR3 consists of 16 residues. V lost 3 bases, J lost 7 bases, and 12 bases stayed unmatched. In germline, CDR1 is MNHEY, CDR2 SMNVEV (reference sequence). DNA of the CDR3: TGTGCCAGCAGTTTCGGCGGGACAGGGGTAAAGGGAGAGCAGTACTTC. Translated: CASSFGGTGVKGEQYF.

This chain uses TRBV6-5 with TRBJ1-3; possible D gene TRBD1, 5 bases. The CDR3 is made up of 15 amino acids. V was trimmed by 7 bases and J by 2 bases, leaving 15 bases between them. Germline CDR1 is MNHEY and CDR2 is SVGAGI. The DNA for the CDR3 is TGTGCCAGCACGACAGCGGCGGAGGCTGGAAACACCATATATTTT. Translation: CASTTAAEAGNTIYF.

V is TRBV9 and J is TRBJ1-1; the D is unclear. Germline values: CDR1 SGDLS, CDR2 YYNGEE. CDR3 size: 15 residues. Between the trimmed V and J ends, which lost 0 bases and 2 bases, there was a span of 11 bases. The CDR3 DNA follows: TGTGCCAGCAGCGTAGAGCCGGGTCGAAACACTGAAGCTTTCTTT. Its protein is CASSVEPGRNTEAFF.

In this sample, this clone turned up a few times. The chain combines TRBV15 with TRBJ2-3; D may be TRBD2 (7 bases). The germline V gene has CDR1 LNHNV and CDR2 YYDKDF (reference sequence). This CDR3 region has 16 residues. V was pared by 8 bases and J by 2 bases, with 20 bases between. The CDR3 DNA reads as TGTGCCACCTCAGGCGGGGGCGCGGATATCACAGATACGCAGTATTTT. Residues: CATSGGGADITDTQYF.

CDR3: CATNLKREVGEQYF. CDR3 bases: TGTGCCACCAACTTAAAGCGGGAGGTGGGGGAGCAGTACTTC. J is TRBJ2-7 and V is TRBV6-6; TRBD2 matches at 9 bases. CDR3 length: 14 residues. After removal of 10 bases from V and 7 bases from J, the junction contained 14 bases not matched to a gene. Germline-derived CDR1 and CDR2 are MNHNY and SVGAGI (reference sequence).

The chain combines TRBV7-6 with TRBJ2-7, with 7 bases fitting TRBD1. The ends lost 0 bases at V and 0 bases at J; junction bases unmatched: 5. CDR1 SGHVS and CDR2 FNYEAQ come from the germline V gene. The CDR3 is 16 amino acids. CDR3 amino acids: CASSLAGTASSYEQYF. In DNA form, the CDR3 reads TGTGCCAGCAGCTTAGCCGGGACAGCGAGCTCCTACGAGCAGTACTTC. The full variable domain, rest sourced from reference TRBV7-6 and TRBJ2-7, is GAGVSQSPRYKVTKRGQDVALRCDPISGHVSLYWYRQALGQGPEFLTYFNYEAQQDKSGLPNDRFSAERPEGSISTLTIQRTEQRDSAMYRCASSLAGTASSYEQYFGPGTRLTVT.

This clone was recorded only once. This chain joins TRBV5-4 and TRBJ1-1, with TRBD1 identical over 10 bases. Germline CDR1 reads SGHNT; CDR2 reads YYREEE (reference sequence). This CDR3 comprises 18 residues. The ends lost 4 bases at V and 4 bases at J; junction bases unmatched: 16. CDR3 in amino acids: CASSRGGGTGAMSTEAFF. The CDR3 region has the DNA TGTGCCAGCAGCCGAGGGGGAGGGACAGGGGCTATGAGCACTGAAGCTTTCTTT.

The chain employs TRBV28 and TRBJ1-5, with D hard to call. Trimming cost V 2 bases and J 7 bases, with 15 bases left between them. This CDR3 has 15 amino acids. Germline V lookup: CDR1 MDHEN, CDR2 SYDVKM. The DNA of the CDR3 is TGTGCCAGCAGTTTAGACATACCCAGTGGACAGCCCCAGCATTTT. It encodes CASSLDIPSGQPQHF.

This clone was found once. The chain joins TRBV27 to TRBJ1-5; tentatively, D is TRBD1 (6 bases). Germline lookup yields CDR1 MNHEY and CDR2 SMNVEV (reference sequence). Trimming shortened V by 4 bases and J by 2 bases, and 15 bases separated the two germline ends. This CDR3 has 16 amino acids. CDR3 bases: TGTGCCAGCAGTTGGTCTGGGGGCGAGGGCAATCAGCCCCAGCATTTT. It specifies CASSWSGGEGNQPQHF.

V and J are TRBV15 and TRBJ1-2; D call uncertain. Germline V gene lookup returns CDR1 LNHNV and CDR2 YYDKDF (reference sequence). Trimming cost V 4 bases and J 6 bases, with 18 bases left between them. This CDR3 has 15 amino acids. The chain's CDR3 is CATSNEVRIANGYTF. The CDR3 region has the DNA TGTGCCACCAGCAACGAGGTCAGGATTGCGAATGGCTACACCTTC.

J is TRBJ1-5 and V is TRBV5-4; D is perhaps TRBD1 (5 bases). Trimming shortened V by 2 bases and J by 11 bases, and 14 bases separated the two germline ends. Germline-derived CDR1 and CDR2 are SGHNT and YYREEE (reference sequence). The CDR3 loop spans 13 amino acids. CDR3 amino acids: CASSFGGGGAQHF. The CDR3 DNA is TGTGCCAGCAGCTTCGGGGGGGGAGGGGCCCAGCATTTT.

This clone was counted a single time. The chain links TRBV19 to TRBJ2-1, with 7 nucleotides matching TRBD1. Germline values: CDR1 LNHDA, CDR2 SQIVND (reference sequence). The CDR3 contains 16 residues. After removal of 6 bases from V and 7 bases from J, the junction contained 15 bases not matched to a gene. This CDR3 is CASRRGREGAWNEQFF. Written as DNA, the CDR3 is TGTGCCAGTAGACGGGGCCGAGAGGGGGCTTGGAATGAGCAGTTCTTC.

The gene calls are TRBV4-3 and TRBJ2-7; D is perhaps TRBD1 or TRBD2 (6 bases each). The length of the CDR3 is 14 residues. Germline CDR1 and CDR2: LGHNA and YSLEER. The V end lost 0 bases, the J end lost 6 bases, and 12 bases lay between the germline ends. DNA for the CDR3: TGCGCCAGCAGCCAAGACACAGGGCGGGGCGAGCAGTACTTC. Residues: CASSQDTGRGEQYF.

As regards this clone: An end of the junction differs from the germline gene, which may be a read error. The V gene is TRBV14, the J gene TRBJ2-3, with D possibly TRBD1 on 6 matching bases. The CDR3 is 13 amino acids. Germline lookup yields CDR1 SGHDN and CDR2 FVKESK. CDR3 loop: CASSQDWTVTQYF. The CDR3 nucleotides are TGTGCCAGCAGCCAAGATTGGACAGTTACGCAGTATTTT.

The chain uses TRBV29-1 and TRBJ1-1; D is uncertain. Germline CDR1 SQVTM, CDR2 ANQGSEA. V gave up 3 bases and J gave up 1 base, with 6 bases separating them. This CDR3 comprises 12 residues. The CDR3 is CSVEGQNTEAFF. The CDR3 DNA follows: TGCAGCGTTGAGGGTCAGAACACTGAAGCTTTCTTT. The whole variable domain, filled in from reference TRBV29-1 and TRBJ1-1, reads SAVISQKPSRDICQRGTSLTIQCQVDSQVTMMFWYRQQPGQSLTLIATANQGSEATYESGFVIDKFPISRPNLTFSTLTVSNMSPEDSSIYLCSVEGQNTEAFFGQGTRLTVV.

The chain recombines TRBV28 with TRBJ2-6; a possible D gene is TRBD1 (5 bases). Trimming removed 4 bases at V and 0 bases at J, with 13 bases between. This CDR3 has 17 residues. Germline-derived CDR1 and CDR2 are MDHEN and SYDVKM. For the CDR3, the DNA is TGTGCCAGCAGTTCGCAGGGTTCTAGCTCTGGGGCCAACGTCCTGACTTTC. It codes for CASSSQGSSSGANVLTF.

CDR3 DNA: TGCGCCAGCAGATGGGACAGAGCACAAGAGACCCAGTACTTC. It specifies CASRWDRAQETQYF. The chain employs TRBV5-1 and TRBJ2-5; 7 positions agree with TRBD1. The CDR3 runs 14 residues. The J segment lost 2 bases and the V segment lost 5 bases, leaving 6 bases of the junction unmatched. The germline gives CDR1 SGHRS, CDR2 YFSETQ.

This clone was counted between two and nine times. The chain joins TRBV30 to TRBJ2-2; 7 bases are shared with TRBD2. Looked up from germline, CDR1 is GTSNPN and CDR2 is SVGIG (reference sequence). J was trimmed by 0 bases and V by 4 bases; bases with no gene match: 14. There are 18 residues in the CDR3. The CDR3 nucleotides are TGTGCCTGGATACCCCGGGGTGAGCGGGAATCGAACACCGGGGAGCTGTTTTTT. Translating gives CAWIPRGERESNTGELFF.

This clone has a single count. The CDR3 region has the DNA TGCGCCAGCAGCCAAGAGGTGGCTAGCGATCACGGGGAGCTGTTTTTT. Its protein is CASSQEVASDHGELFF. The gene calls are TRBV4-3 and TRBJ2-2; possibly TRBD2 for D (6 bases). Germline V gene data show CDR1 as LGHNA and CDR2 as YSLEER. The CDR3 runs to 16 residues. Trimming removed 0 bases from V and 7 bases from J, with 15 bases in between.

This clone was seen only once. The rearrangement joins TRBV5-1 to TRBJ1-2; D might be TRBD1 (5 bases). The CDR3 has 13 residues. Trimming pared 0 bases from V and 4 bases from J, leaving 7 bases between. In germline, CDR1 is SGHRS, CDR2 YFSETQ. The CDR3: CASSLAGGYGYTF. CDR3 DNA: TGCGCCAGCAGCTTGGCTGGGGGCTATGGCTACACCTTC.

The J gene is TRBJ2-7, the V gene TRBV4-1, with TRBD2 identical over 10 bases. V dropped 2 bases and J dropped 5; count of bases not matched to a gene: 6. Germline values: CDR1 MGHRA, CDR2 YSYEKL. CDR3 length equals 15 residues. CDR3 protein: CASSQSLAGVNEQYF. The CDR3 nucleotides read TGCGCCAGCAGCCAATCTCTAGCGGGAGTCAACGAGCAGTACTTC.

This chain links TRBV29-1 with TRBJ2-7; 12 nucleotides match TRBD1. CDR1 is SQVTM, CDR2 ANQGSEA, per germline. Trimming took 7 bases from V and 3 from J; bases not matched to a gene: 10. The CDR3 loop spans 15 amino acids. This CDR3 reads CSAVGQGAVVYEQYF. The CDR3 DNA follows: TGCAGCGCCGTGGGACAGGGGGCCGTCGTCTACGAGCAGTACTTC.

The chain links TRBV7-6 to TRBJ2-1, with D perhaps matching TRBD1 (5 bases). The CDR3 has 15 amino acids. V was cut by 5 bases and J by 6 bases, with 17 bases left in between. Germline CDR1 SGHVS, CDR2 FNYEAQ. CDR3 nucleotide sequence: TGTGCCAGCAGCCCGGCGGCTAGGGGCACCAATGAGCAGTTCTTC. It yields the protein CASSPAARGTNEQFF.

V gene TRBV7-9 combines with J gene TRBJ2-4; D is perhaps TRBD1 or TRBD2 (6 bases each). The CDR3 totals 14 residues. The germline CDR1 and CDR2 sequences are SEHNR and FQNEAQ (reference sequence). V lost 1 base to trimming and J lost 6 bases, with 10 bases between them. The CDR3, as DNA: TGTGCCAGCAGCTTAGAGTCGGGGGCAAACATTCAGTACTTC. Its translation: CASSLESGANIQYF.